The 31 T cell receptor beta chains reported below all come from one sample, sequenced in a study of T cell responses to AZD1222 COVID-19 vaccine. Only in-frame clones appear in the TCRdb table, and some are missing; sequencing was by immunoSEQ multiplex PCR. The table includes over 100,000 clones, around 90% detected once. The input for sequencing was peripheral blood, taken on day 0 of MenACWY control vaccination. The receptors here all came from an adult in good health.

The rearrangement links TRBV15 to TRBJ1-4, with 11 positions matching TRBD1. With 5 bases clipped from V and 7 bases from J, the junction kept 0 bases outside the gene matches. The CDR3 contains 13 residues. Germline V lookup: CDR1 LNHNV, CDR2 YYDKDF (reference sequence). CDR3 in DNA: TGTGCCACCAGCGGACAGGGGGCTGAAAAACTGTTTTTT. Its protein product is CATSGQGAEKLFF.

The genes are TRBV12-1 and TRBJ1-1; the table names TRBD1, a call not compared with the DNA. TRBV12-1 is deemed a pseudogene. CDR3 length equals 17 residues. The CDR3 here is CASSFGGQGALNTEAFF. The CDR3, as DNA: TGTGCCAGCAGCTTTGGGGGACAGGGGGCGTTGAACACTGAAGCTTTCTTT.

This clone was picked up a small number of times. The genes are TRBV19 and TRBJ1-1; D uncertain. Germline-derived CDR1 and CDR2 are LNHDA and SQIVND (reference sequence). V was clipped by 8 bases and J by 0 bases, with 16 bases between them. The CDR3 spans 15 residues. The CDR3 region has the DNA TGTGCCAGTCATCCCCTGGGGAGCATGAACACTGAAGCTTTCTTT. This codes for CASHPLGSMNTEAFF.

Written as DNA, the CDR3 is TGTGCCAGCAGTTTAGGCGACAGGGGTGGCAATGAGCAGTTCTTC. Translation: CASSLGDRGGNEQFF. This chain links TRBV28 with TRBJ2-1; 8 bases line up with TRBD1. Germline CDR1 is MDHEN and CDR2 is SYDVKM. The CDR3 totals 15 residues. V gave up 2 bases and J gave up 6 bases; unmatched junction bases: 6.

This sequence joins TRBV30 and TRBJ2-1; 10 nucleotides line up with TRBD2. This CDR3 region has 14 residues. The V and J ends lost 4 bases and 4 bases, in that order; junction bases with no gene match: 4. In germline, CDR1 is GTSNPN, CDR2 SVGIG (reference sequence). The CDR3 reads CAWIGTSAYNEQFF. The DNA for the CDR3 is TGTGCCTGGATAGGGACTAGCGCATACAATGAGCAGTTCTTC.

This clone was observed a few times. The chain combines TRBV4-3 with TRBJ1-1; the D gene is possibly TRBD1 (5 bases). CDR1 LGHNA and CDR2 YSLEER come from the germline V gene. The CDR3 runs 15 residues. V lost 0 bases and J lost 5, with 13 bases in between. CDR3 nucleotide sequence: TGCGCCAGCAGCCAAGATCATCAGGGTAGGACTGAAGCTTTCTTT. Translated: CASSQDHQGRTEAFF.

This chain joins TRBV7-3 and TRBJ2-1; 8 bases agree with TRBD2. J gave up 10 bases and V 2 bases, and 4 bases lay outside the gene matches. From germline, CDR1 is SGHTA and CDR2 FQGTGA. The CDR3 contains 13 residues. CDR3: CASSLAGGLEQFF. CDR3 nucleotide sequence: TGTGCCAGCAGCTTAGCGGGGGGCTTGGAGCAGTTCTTC.

The rearrangement uses TRBV7-9 and TRBJ2-7; D unresolved. The ends were cut back, 2 bases at V and 0 bases at J, with 5 bases in the middle. Per germline, CDR1 SEHNR and CDR2 FQNEAQ (reference sequence). The CDR3 sequence is 13 residues long. The CDR3 protein is CASSLRNSYEQYF. The CDR3 DNA is TGTGCCAGCAGCTTACGAAACTCCTACGAGCAGTACTTC.

The chain links TRBV5-6 to TRBJ2-5; possible D gene TRBD1, 6 bases. The CDR3 is 14 residues long. The V gene's germline CDR1 is SGHDT and CDR2 YYEEEE. V lost 0 bases, J lost 5 bases, and 11 bases lay in between. The CDR3 DNA is TGTGCCAGCAGCTTGGAGGGGGTCCGTGAGACCCAGTACTTC. Its translation: CASSLEGVRETQYF.

The chain has TRBV7-2 and TRBJ2-7; 10 bases line up with TRBD1. V gave up 2 bases and J gave up 3 bases; unmatched junction bases: 4. Germline CDR1 SGHTA, CDR2 FQGNSA. The CDR3 runs 15 residues. The CDR3 loop reads CASSLSGQGDYEQYF. CDR3 nucleotide sequence: TGTGCCAGCAGCTTAAGCGGACAGGGGGACTACGAGCAGTACTTC. The full variable domain, with the rest looked up from reference TRBV7-2 and TRBJ2-7, is GAGVSQSPSNKVTEKGKDVELRCDPISGHTALYWYRQSLGQGLEFLIYFQGNSAPDKSGLPSDRFSAERTGGSVSTLTIQRTQQEDSAVYLCASSLSGQGDYEQYFGPGTRLTVT.

The chain has TRBV19 and TRBJ2-6; possibly TRBD2 for D (5 bases). The CDR3 has 15 residues. Deletions cut 3 bases from V and 3 bases from J, with 9 bases between. Germline lookup yields CDR1 LNHDA and CDR2 SQIVND (reference sequence). The CDR3 nucleotides are TGTGCCAGTAGTATGAGGGTCTATGGGGCCAACGTCCTGACTTTC. This sequence encodes CASSMRVYGANVLTF.

CDR3 sequence reads: CASSPKRAEAFF. DNA of the CDR3: TGTGCCAGCTCACCAAAGCGGGCTGAAGCTTTCTTT. The chain carries TRBV18 and TRBJ1-1; D is uncertain. CDR1 is KGHSH, CDR2 LQKENI, per germline. This CDR3 comprises 12 residues. V dropped 2 bases and J dropped 6 bases, with 7 bases sitting between them.

The V call is TRBV5-3, the J call TRBJ1-3; 9 nucleotides agree with TRBD1. TRBV5-3 is sorted into the ORF group, with uncertain function. This CDR3 has 14 residues. With V trimmed by 0 bases and J by 8 bases, 3 bases remained unmatched. The CDR3 DNA is TGTGCCAGAAGCTTGGTGACAGGGGGGTACACCATATATTTT. Translated, it gives CARSLVTGGYTIYF.

The rearrangement links TRBV7-9 to TRBJ1-5; TRBD1 aligns across 7 bases. Germline loops: CDR1 SEHNR, CDR2 FQNEAQ (reference sequence). The CDR3 runs to 12 residues. Unmatched junction bases numbered 2, after V lost 5 bases and J lost 7 bases. CDR3: CASSQGVQPQHF. Here the CDR3 DNA reads TGTGCCAGCAGCCAGGGGGTACAGCCCCAGCATTTT.

Here the CDR3 DNA reads TGCGCCAGCAGCCCCACTAGTCGTGGCACAGATACGCAGTATTTT. Its protein product is CASSPTSRGTDTQYF. This rearrangement joins TRBV5-1 to TRBJ2-3; D possibly corresponds to TRBD2 (5 bases). Germline V gives CDR1 SGHRS, CDR2 YFSETQ. Deletions cut 4 bases from V and 1 base from J, with 13 bases between. The CDR3 length is 15 residues.

CDR3 bases: TGTGCCAGCAGCTTAGCCCGGACTAGCGGGGGCCCCAATGAGCAGTTCTTC. Amino acids: CASSLARTSGGPNEQFF. The chain links TRBV7-2 to TRBJ2-1; 13 bases match TRBD2. Germline V gene lookup returns CDR1 SGHTA and CDR2 FQGNSA. The junction had 5 bases not matched to a gene; V was cut back by 0 bases and J by 6 bases. The CDR3 spans 17 residues.

The V gene is TRBV28, the J gene TRBJ2-5; D is perhaps TRBD2 (6 bases). The CDR3 is 15 residues long. Germline CDR1 MDHEN, CDR2 SYDVKM. Trimming stripped 6 bases from V and 1 base from J, with 15 bases between. The CDR3 region is CASSPLAGPQETQYF. CDR3 DNA: TGTGCCAGCAGCCCTCTGGCGGGACCCCAAGAGACCCAGTACTTC.

The rearrangement uses TRBV19 and TRBJ2-2; 8 nucleotides align to TRBD2. V dropped 8 bases and J dropped 4; count of bases not matched to a gene: 15. The CDR3 length is 17 residues. CDR1 and CDR2 from the germline V gene are LNHDA and SQIVND (reference sequence). CDR3 sequence reads: CASSLHGTSRGTGELFF. The CDR3 DNA follows: TGTGCCAGTTCTTTACATGGGACTAGTCGGGGCACCGGGGAGCTGTTTTTT.

The chain is built from TRBV2 and TRBJ2-4, with unresolved D. This CDR3 contains 14 residues. Looked up from germline, CDR1 is SNHLY and CDR2 is FYNNEI. V dropped 6 bases and J dropped 7 bases, with 16 bases sitting between them. In nucleotides, the CDR3 is TGTGCCAGCAGGGAAACCGAGGTCCTGAACATTCAGTACTTC. This codes for CASRETEVLNIQYF. Full variable domain (rest looked up from reference TRBV2 and TRBJ2-4): EPEVTQTPSHQVTQMGQEVILRCVPISNHLYFYWYRQILGQKVEFLVSFYNNEISEKSEIFDDQFSVERPDGSNFTLKIRSTKLEDSAMYFCASRETEVLNIQYFGAGTRLSVL.

Worth noting for this clone: The same CDR3 is also encoded by other DNA sequences in this sample. This chain links TRBV18 with TRBJ1-1, with D uncertain. V was cut by 3 bases and J by 1 base, with 6 bases left in between. Germline CDR1 KGHSH, CDR2 LQKENI. The CDR3 loop spans 13 amino acids. CDR3 nucleotides: TGTGCCAGCTCACCCGTGGAGAACACTGAAGCTTTCTTT. Encoded protein: CASSPVENTEAFF. Full variable domain (missing parts from reference TRBV18 and TRBJ1-1): NAGVMQNPRHLVRRRGQEARLRCSPMKGHSHVYWYRQLPEEGLKFMVYLQKENIIDESGMPKERFSAEFPKEGPSILRIQQVVRGDSAAYFCASSPVENTEAFFGQGTRLTVV.

The chain recombines TRBV5-1 with TRBJ2-2, with TRBD1 identical over 7 bases. Trimming took 4 bases from V and 4 from J; bases not matched to a gene: 16. This CDR3 contains 18 residues. The germline CDR1 and CDR2 sequences are SGHRS and YFSETQ. CDR3 amino acids: CASSPRGRQGRGTGELFF. The CDR3, as DNA: TGCGCCAGCAGCCCAAGAGGTCGACAGGGTCGTGGCACCGGGGAGCTGTTTTTT. Drawing the rest from reference TRBV5-1 and TRBJ2-2, the complete variable domain is KAGVTQTPRYLIKTRGQQVTLSCSPISGHRSVSWYQQTPGQGLQFLFEYFSETQRNKGNFPGRFSGRQFSNSRSEMNVSTLELGDSALYLCASSPRGRQGRGTGELFFGEGSRLTVL.

V is TRBV28 and J is TRBJ2-1; 7 nucleotides align to TRBD1. This CDR3 contains 18 residues. Trimming at V came to 7 bases and at J to 5 bases, leaving 20 bases not matched to a gene. Germline V lookup: CDR1 MDHEN, CDR2 SYDVKM. The CDR3 DNA sequence: TGTGCCAGCACTTCCCCGGGACAGAAAATAGGGATACACAATGAGCAGTTCTTC. It translates to CASTSPGQKIGIHNEQFF.

This chain joins TRBV2 and TRBJ2-3; possible D gene TRBD1, 5 bases. The CDR3 spans 14 residues. Trimming pared 11 bases from V and 1 base from J, leaving 16 bases between. The germline CDR1 and CDR2 sequences are SNHLY and FYNNEI. The CDR3 protein is CALSRVTGTDTQYF. CDR3 sequence (DNA): TGTGCCCTCAGCAGGGTAACTGGCACAGATACGCAGTATTTT.

The chain links TRBV14 to TRBJ2-2; no definite D call. CDR3 length equals 12 residues. V dropped 1 base and J dropped 14 bases, with 11 bases sitting between them. Germline-derived CDR1 and CDR2 are SGHDN and FVKESK. CDR3 nucleotides: TGTGCCAGCAGCCAAGTTTCCGGGCCTCTGTTTTTT. Its protein product is CASSQVSGPLFF.

CDR3 coding DNA: TGTGCCAGCAGTATAAACAGGGCTAGCAATCAGCCCCAGCATTTT. This translates into CASSINRASNQPQHF. The chain recombines TRBV2 with TRBJ1-5, with D maybe TRBD1 (6 bases). CDR1 and CDR2 (germline): SNHLY, FYNNEI. The V and J ends lost 5 bases and 0 bases respectively, with 11 bases between them. CDR3 length: 15 residues.

J is TRBJ2-7 and V is TRBV28; possibly TRBD2 for D (6 bases). From germline, CDR1 is MDHEN and CDR2 SYDVKM. Between the trimmed V and J ends, which lost 5 bases and 0 bases, there was a span of 14 bases. The CDR3 has 15 residues. Here the CDR3 DNA reads TGTGCCAGCAGTGGCCGGGACGGGAGCTCCTACGAGCAGTACTTC. Its protein product is CASSGRDGSSYEQYF.

This clone was counted once. The chain has TRBV4-3 and TRBJ1-4; no clear D gene. CDR3 length: 16 amino acids. Germline V lookup: CDR1 LGHNA, CDR2 YSLEER. The V gene lost 1 base and the J gene lost 0 bases, with 9 bases spanning the gap. This chain's CDR3 is CASSQAGASTNEKLFF. The CDR3 DNA follows: TGCGCCAGCAGCCAAGCAGGCGCCTCAACTAATGAAAAACTGTTTTTT.

This chain connects TRBV19 to TRBJ2-1; 9 bases agree with TRBD1. The junction had 5 bases not matched to a gene; V was cut back by 6 bases and J by 2 bases. The CDR3 loop spans 15 amino acids. From germline, CDR1 is LNHDA and CDR2 SQIVND (reference sequence). The CDR3, as DNA: TGTGCCAGTAGCAACGGACAGGGGCCCTACAATGAGCAGTTCTTC. Translated, it gives CASSNGQGPYNEQFF.

This chain connects TRBV30 to TRBJ1-2; D gene unclear. The CDR3 runs to 13 residues. Germline V gene lookup returns CDR1 GTSNPN and CDR2 SVGIG (reference sequence). V dropped 3 bases and J dropped 0 bases, with 8 bases sitting between them. The CDR3 coding sequence is TGTGCCTGGAGCGGGGTAGCTAACTATGGCTACACCTTC. Translating it yields CAWSGVANYGYTF.

This chain joins TRBV19 and TRBJ2-1; D is undetermined. The CDR3 has 14 residues. CDR1 and CDR2 from the germline V gene are LNHDA and SQIVND (reference sequence). V dropped 7 bases and J dropped 6 bases, with 16 bases sitting between them. The chain's CDR3 is CASTGRPDSNEQFF. The CDR3 region has the DNA TGTGCCAGTACCGGGCGGCCTGATTCCAATGAGCAGTTCTTC.

V and J are TRBV24-1 and TRBJ2-1; 8 bases match TRBD2. Per germline, CDR1 KGHDR and CDR2 SFDVKD. The V and J ends lost 4 bases and 9 bases, in that order; junction bases with no gene match: 7. There are 14 residues in the CDR3. CDR3 sequence reads: CATSDPGGSSEQFF. The CDR3 nucleotides read TGTGCCACCAGTGACCCGGGGGGGTCAAGTGAGCAGTTCTTC.